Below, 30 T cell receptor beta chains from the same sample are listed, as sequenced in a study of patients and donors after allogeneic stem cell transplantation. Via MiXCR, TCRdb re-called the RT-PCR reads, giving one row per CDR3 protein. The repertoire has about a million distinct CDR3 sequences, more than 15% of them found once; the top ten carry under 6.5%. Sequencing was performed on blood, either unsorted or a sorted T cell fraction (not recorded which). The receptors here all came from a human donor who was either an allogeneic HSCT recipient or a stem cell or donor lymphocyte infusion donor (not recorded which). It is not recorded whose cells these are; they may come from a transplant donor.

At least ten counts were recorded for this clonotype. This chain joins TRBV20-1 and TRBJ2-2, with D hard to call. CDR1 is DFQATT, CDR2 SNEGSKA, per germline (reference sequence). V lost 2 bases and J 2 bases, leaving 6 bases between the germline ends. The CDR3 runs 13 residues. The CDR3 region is CSARHVNTGELFF. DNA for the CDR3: TGCAGTGCTAGACATGTAAACACCGGGGAGCTGTTTTTT.

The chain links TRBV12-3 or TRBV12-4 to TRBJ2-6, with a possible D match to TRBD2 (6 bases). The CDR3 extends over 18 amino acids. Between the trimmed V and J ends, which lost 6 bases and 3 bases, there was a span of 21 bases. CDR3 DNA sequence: TGTGCCAGCAGCCTTGGACGCCGGGAGTCGTTTGGGGCCAACGTCCTGACTTTC. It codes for CASSLGRRESFGANVLTF.

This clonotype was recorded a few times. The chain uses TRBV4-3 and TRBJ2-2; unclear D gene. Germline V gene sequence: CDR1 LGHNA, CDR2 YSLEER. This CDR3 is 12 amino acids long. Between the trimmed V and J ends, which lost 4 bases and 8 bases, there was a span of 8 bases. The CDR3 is CASSPTWGELFF. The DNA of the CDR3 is TGCGCCAGCAGCCCCACCTGGGGGGAGCTGTTTTTT.

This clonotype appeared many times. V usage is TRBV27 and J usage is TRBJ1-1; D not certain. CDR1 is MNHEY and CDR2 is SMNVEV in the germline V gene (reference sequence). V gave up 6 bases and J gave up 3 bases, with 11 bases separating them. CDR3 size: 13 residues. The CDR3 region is CASRPWGDTEAFF. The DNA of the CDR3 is TGTGCCAGCAGGCCCTGGGGAGACACTGAAGCTTTCTTT.

In DNA form, the CDR3 reads TGTGCCAGCAGCCAGTCCCCGGGAGGGGGCGCGCAGCCCCAGCATTTT. As protein: CASSQSPGGGAQPQHF. This chain links TRBV4-2 with TRBJ1-5; 7 positions match TRBD1. The CDR3 runs 16 residues. V lost 3 bases to trimming and J lost 7 bases; unmatched junction nucleotides: 12. Germline V CDR1 and CDR2: LGHNA, YNFKEQ.

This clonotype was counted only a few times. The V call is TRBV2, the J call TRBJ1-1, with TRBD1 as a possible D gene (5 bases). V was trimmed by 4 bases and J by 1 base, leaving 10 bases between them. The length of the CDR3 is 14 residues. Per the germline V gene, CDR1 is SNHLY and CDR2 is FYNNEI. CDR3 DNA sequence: TGTGCCAGCAGTGGTGCAGGGCGGAACACTGAAGCTTTCTTT. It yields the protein CASSGAGRNTEAFF.

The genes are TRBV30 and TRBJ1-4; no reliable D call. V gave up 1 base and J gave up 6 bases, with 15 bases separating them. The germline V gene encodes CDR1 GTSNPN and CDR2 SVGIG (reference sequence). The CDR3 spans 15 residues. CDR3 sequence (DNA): TGTGCCTGGAGTGGCATTCGGGCAGAGGATGAAAAACTGTTTTTT. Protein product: CAWSGIRAEDEKLFF.

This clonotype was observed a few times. The CDR3 loop reads CASQPQNSYEQYF. The CDR3 region has the DNA TGTGCCAGCCAACCACAGAATTCCTACGAGCAGTACTTC. This chain uses TRBV25-1 with TRBJ2-7, with D hard to call. The V gene lost 8 bases and the J gene lost 1 base, with 12 bases spanning the gap. Germline V lookup: CDR1 MGHDK, CDR2 SYGVNS. CDR3 length equals 13 residues.

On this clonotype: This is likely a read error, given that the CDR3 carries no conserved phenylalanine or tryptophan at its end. The CDR3 DNA follows: TGCAGTGCTAGAGATCCCGACGGGGGGGCTGAAGCTTTCTCT. Residues: CSARDPDGGAEAFS. V usage is TRBV20-1 and J usage is TRBJ1-1; D possibly corresponds to TRBD1 (5 bases). Trimming removed 0 bases at V and 6 bases at J, with 14 bases between. Germline assignment: CDR1 DFQATT and CDR2 SNEGSKA (reference sequence). The CDR3 is 14 amino acids.

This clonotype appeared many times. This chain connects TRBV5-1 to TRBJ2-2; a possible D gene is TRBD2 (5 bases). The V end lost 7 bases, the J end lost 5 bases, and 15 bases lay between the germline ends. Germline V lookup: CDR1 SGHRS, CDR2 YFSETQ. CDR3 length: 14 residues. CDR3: CASYDPGVTGELFF. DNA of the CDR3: TGCGCCAGCTATGACCCCGGGGTGACCGGGGAGCTGTTTTTT.

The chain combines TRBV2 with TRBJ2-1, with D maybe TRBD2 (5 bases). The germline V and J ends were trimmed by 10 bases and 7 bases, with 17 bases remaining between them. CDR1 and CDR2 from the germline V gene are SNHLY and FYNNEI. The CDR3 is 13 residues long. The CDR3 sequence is CATLARVGNEQFF. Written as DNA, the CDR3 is TGTGCCACTCTAGCACGGGTCGGGAATGAGCAGTTCTTC.

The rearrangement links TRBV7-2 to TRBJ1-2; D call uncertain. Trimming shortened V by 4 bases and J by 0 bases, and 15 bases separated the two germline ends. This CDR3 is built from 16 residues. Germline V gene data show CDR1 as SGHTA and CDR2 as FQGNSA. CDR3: CASSSALNLANYGYTF. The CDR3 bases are TGTGCCAGCAGCTCAGCTTTAAACCTAGCTAACTATGGCTACACCTTC.

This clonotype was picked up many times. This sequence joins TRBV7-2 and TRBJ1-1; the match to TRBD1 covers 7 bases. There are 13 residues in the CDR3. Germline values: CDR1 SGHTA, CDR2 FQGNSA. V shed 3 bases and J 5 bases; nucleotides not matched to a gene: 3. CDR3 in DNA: TGTGCCAGCAGCTTCCCGACAGGGACTGAAGCTTTCTTT. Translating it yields CASSFPTGTEAFF.

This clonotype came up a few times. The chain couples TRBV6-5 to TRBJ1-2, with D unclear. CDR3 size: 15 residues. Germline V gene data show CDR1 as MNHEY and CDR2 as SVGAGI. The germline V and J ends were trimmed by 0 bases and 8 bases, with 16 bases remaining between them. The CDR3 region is CASSYSSSPKGGYTF. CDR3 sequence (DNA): TGTGCCAGCAGTTACTCGAGTAGCCCCAAAGGAGGCTACACCTTC.

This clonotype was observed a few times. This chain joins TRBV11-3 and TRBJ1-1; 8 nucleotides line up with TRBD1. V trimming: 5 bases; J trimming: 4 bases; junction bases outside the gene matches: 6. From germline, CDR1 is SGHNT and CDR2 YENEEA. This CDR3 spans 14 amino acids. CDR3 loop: CASSPYRGSTEAFF. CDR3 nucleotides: TGTGCCAGCAGCCCATACAGGGGGAGCACTGAAGCTTTCTTT.

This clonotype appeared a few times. CDR3 loop: CASSLLLDRENEQFF. CDR3 nucleotides: TGCGCCAGCAGCTTGCTTTTGGACAGGGAGAATGAGCAGTTCTTC. The chain has TRBV5-1 and TRBJ2-1, with TRBD1 identical over 8 bases. CDR3 size: 15 residues. Looked up from germline, CDR1 is SGHRS and CDR2 is YFSETQ. The V and J ends lost 1 base and 7 bases, in that order; junction bases with no gene match: 7.

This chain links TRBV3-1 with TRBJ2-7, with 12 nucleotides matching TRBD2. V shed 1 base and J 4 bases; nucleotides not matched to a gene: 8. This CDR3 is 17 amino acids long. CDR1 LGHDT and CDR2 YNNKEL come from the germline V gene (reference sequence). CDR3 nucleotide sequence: TGTGCCAGCAGCCAAGCTAGCGGGAGGGCCTCGGGATACGAGCAGTACTTC. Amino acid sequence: CASSQASGRASGYEQYF.

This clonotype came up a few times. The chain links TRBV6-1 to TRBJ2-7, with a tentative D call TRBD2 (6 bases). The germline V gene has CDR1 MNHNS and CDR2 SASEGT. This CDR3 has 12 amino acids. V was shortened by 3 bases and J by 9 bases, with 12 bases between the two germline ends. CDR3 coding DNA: TGTGCCAGCAGTGATGGGGGGAATAGGCAGTACTTC. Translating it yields CASSDGGNRQYF.

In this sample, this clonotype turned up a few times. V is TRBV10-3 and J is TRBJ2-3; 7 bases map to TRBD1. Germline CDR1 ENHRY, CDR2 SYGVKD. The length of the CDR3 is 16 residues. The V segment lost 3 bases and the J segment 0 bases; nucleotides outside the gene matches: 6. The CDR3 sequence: CAISDPGQPSTDTQYF. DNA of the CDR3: TGTGCCATCAGTGATCCGGGACAGCCTAGCACAGATACGCAGTATTTT.

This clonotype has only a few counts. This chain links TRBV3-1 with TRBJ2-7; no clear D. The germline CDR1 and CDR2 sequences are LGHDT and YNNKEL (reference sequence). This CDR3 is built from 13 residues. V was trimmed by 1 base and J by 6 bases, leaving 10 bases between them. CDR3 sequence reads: CASSQVSAGEQYF. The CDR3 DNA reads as TGTGCCAGCAGCCAAGTAAGTGCAGGCGAGCAGTACTTC.

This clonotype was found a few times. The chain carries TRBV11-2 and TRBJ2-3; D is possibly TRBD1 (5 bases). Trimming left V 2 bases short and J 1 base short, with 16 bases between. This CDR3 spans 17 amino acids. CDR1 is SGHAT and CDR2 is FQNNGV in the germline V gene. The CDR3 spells CASSLRGKNTGTDTQYF. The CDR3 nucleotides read TGTGCCAGCAGCTTAAGGGGCAAGAATACAGGCACAGATACGCAGTATTTT.

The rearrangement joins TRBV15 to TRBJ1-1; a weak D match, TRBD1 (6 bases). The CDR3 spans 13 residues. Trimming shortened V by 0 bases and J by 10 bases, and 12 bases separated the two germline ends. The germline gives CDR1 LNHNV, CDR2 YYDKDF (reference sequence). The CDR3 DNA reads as TGTGCCACCAGCAGAGATAGGGGGAGATCAGCTTTCTTT. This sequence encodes CATSRDRGRSAFF.

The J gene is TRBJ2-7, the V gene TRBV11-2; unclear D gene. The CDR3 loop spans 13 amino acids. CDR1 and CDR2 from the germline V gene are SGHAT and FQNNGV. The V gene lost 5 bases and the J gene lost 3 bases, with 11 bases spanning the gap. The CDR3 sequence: CASSKSDGYEQYF. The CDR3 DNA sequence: TGTGCCAGCAGCAAATCGGACGGCTACGAGCAGTACTTC.

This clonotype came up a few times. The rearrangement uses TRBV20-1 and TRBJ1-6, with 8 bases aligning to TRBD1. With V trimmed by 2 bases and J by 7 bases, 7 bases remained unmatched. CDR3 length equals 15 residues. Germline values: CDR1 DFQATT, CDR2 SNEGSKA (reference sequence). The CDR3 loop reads CSARPRTGSNSPLHF. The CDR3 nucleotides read TGCAGTGCTAGACCCCGGACAGGGTCGAATTCACCCCTCCACTTT.

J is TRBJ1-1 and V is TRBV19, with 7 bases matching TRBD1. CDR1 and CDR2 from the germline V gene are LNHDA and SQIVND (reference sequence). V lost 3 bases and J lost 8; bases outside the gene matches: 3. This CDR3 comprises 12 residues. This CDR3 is CASSIWGQEAFF. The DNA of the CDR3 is TGTGCCAGTAGTATTTGGGGACAGGAAGCTTTCTTT. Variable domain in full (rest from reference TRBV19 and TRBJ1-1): DGGITQSPKYLFRKEGQNVTLSCEQNLNHDAMYWYRQDPGQGLRLIYYSQIVNDFQKGDIAEGYSVSREKKESFPLTVTSAQKNPTAFYLCASSIWGQEAFFGQGTRLTVV.

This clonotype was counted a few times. CDR3 sequence: CASSVYVETGCFF. Written as DNA, the CDR3 is TGTGCCAGCAGCGTCTACGTCGAGACAGGGTGCTTCTTC. This sequence joins TRBV7-9 and TRBJ2-1, with 7 bases aligning to TRBD1. Germline V gene data show CDR1 as SEHNR and CDR2 as FQNEAQ (reference sequence). The V and J ends lost 5 bases and 16 bases, in that order; junction bases with no gene match: 14. The CDR3 runs to 13 residues.

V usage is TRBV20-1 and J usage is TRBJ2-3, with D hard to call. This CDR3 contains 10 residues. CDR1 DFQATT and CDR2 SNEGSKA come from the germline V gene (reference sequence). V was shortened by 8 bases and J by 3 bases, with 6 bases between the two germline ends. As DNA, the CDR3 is TGCAGTCCAACGACAGATACGCAGTATTTT. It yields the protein CSPTTDTQYF.

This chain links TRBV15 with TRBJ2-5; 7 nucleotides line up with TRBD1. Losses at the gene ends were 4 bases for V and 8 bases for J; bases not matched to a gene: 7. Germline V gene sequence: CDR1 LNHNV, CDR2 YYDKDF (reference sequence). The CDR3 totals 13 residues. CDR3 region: CATSTDREGTQYF. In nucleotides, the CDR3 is TGTGCCACCAGCACAGACAGGGAAGGTACCCAGTACTTC. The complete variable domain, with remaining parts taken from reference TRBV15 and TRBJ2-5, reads DAMVIQNPRYQVTQFGKPVTLSCSQTLNHNVMYWYQQKSSQAPKLLFHYYDKDFNNEADTPDNFQSRRPNTSFCFLDIRSPGLGDTAMYLCATSTDREGTQYFGPGTRLLVL.

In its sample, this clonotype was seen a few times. CDR3 region: CSSGGVTDTQYF. As DNA, the CDR3 is TGCAGCTCCGGGGGCGTCACAGATACGCAGTATTTT. The chain is built from TRBV29-1 and TRBJ2-3, with D possibly called TRBD1 or TRBD2 (6 bases each). The V end lost 8 bases, the J end lost 2 bases, and 11 bases lay between the germline ends. Per germline, CDR1 SQVTM and CDR2 ANQGSEA. The CDR3 runs 12 residues.

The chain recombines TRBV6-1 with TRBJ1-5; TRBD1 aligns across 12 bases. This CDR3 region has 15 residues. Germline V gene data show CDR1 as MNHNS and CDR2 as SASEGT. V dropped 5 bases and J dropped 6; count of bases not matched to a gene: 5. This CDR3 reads CASSRGQGASQPQHF. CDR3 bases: TGTGCCAGCAGTAGGGGACAGGGGGCAAGTCAGCCCCAGCATTTT.